This TCR beta chain was observed in a study of T cell responses to AZD1222 COVID-19 vaccine. Study-level results: Unmutated regions of variants are reportedly targeted by nearly half of spike-specific TCRs.

V was clipped by 1 base and J by 8 bases; unmatched bases: 7. Per the germline V gene, CDR1 is SGHRS and CDR2 is YFSETQ. CDR3 size: 15 residues. This clone has only one observation. Its specificity is unknown. This table comes from immunoSEQ multiplex PCR, and its TCRdb copy is limited to in-frame clones, with some not included. This table has around 130,000 clones, approximately 89% appearing once. The TCR originated in an adult in good health. The specimen comprised peripheral blood, sampled on day 0 of AZD1222 vaccination. The chain links TRBV5-1 to TRBJ2-1, with 9 bases identical to TRBD2. The CDR3 DNA is TGCGCCAGCAGCTTGATGAGCGGGAGGTGGGATGAGCAGTTCTTC. Its protein is CASSLMSGRWDEQFF.